One and the same sample provided the 20 T cell receptor beta chains below, sequenced in a study of long-term antiretroviral therapy in people with HIV. Samples were assayed with immunoSEQ v3.0 at survey level. The data were produced by immunoSEQ multiplex PCR, yet TCRdb's version contains in-frame clones alone and is incomplete. The sample has tens of thousands of clones, about 96% seen once. The source was unsorted PBMCs, collected 6.9 years after starting antiretroviral therapy. All receptors derive from a man aged 25-40 years with HIV.

The V gene is TRBV4-1, the J gene TRBJ1-2; D is unresolved. V dropped 1 base and J dropped 3 bases, with 9 bases sitting between them. Germline CDR1 MGHRA, CDR2 YSYEKL. The CDR3 totals 14 residues. This CDR3 reads CASSQVSGDYGYTF. As DNA, the CDR3 is TGCGCCAGCAGCCAAGTATCCGGGGACTATGGCTACACCTTC.

The rearrangement joins TRBV7-3 to TRBJ2-3; the match to TRBD2 covers 12 bases. CDR1 SGHTA and CDR2 FQGTGA come from the germline V gene. J lost 5 bases, V lost 5 bases, and 5 bases had no gene match. The CDR3 totals 15 residues. CDR3 in amino acids: CASSPTSGGRDTQYF. The CDR3 DNA follows: TGTGCCAGCAGCCCGACTAGCGGGGGACGAGATACGCAGTATTTT.

This chain uses TRBV4-1 with TRBJ2-5; D is perhaps TRBD2 (7 bases). V dropped 3 bases and J dropped 5 bases, with 19 bases sitting between them. Per germline, CDR1 MGHRA and CDR2 YSYEKL. This CDR3 has 16 amino acids. The CDR3 bases are TGCGCCAGCAGCCAGAACGGACTAGTTCAGGGGGAGACCCAGTACTTC. Translating gives CASSQNGLVQGETQYF.

The chain joins TRBV30 to TRBJ2-5; unclear D gene. This CDR3 has 11 residues. Germline-derived CDR1 and CDR2 are GTSNPN and SVGIG (reference sequence). V was pared by 3 bases and J by 0 bases, with 2 bases between. The CDR3 loop is CAWSHQETQYF. The CDR3 nucleotides read TGTGCCTGGAGCCACCAAGAGACCCAGTACTTC.

This clone came up once. The chain employs TRBV18 and TRBJ2-3, with 8 bases identical to TRBD2. This CDR3 has 16 amino acids. Per germline, CDR1 KGHSH and CDR2 LQKENI. The junction had 8 bases not matched to a gene; V was cut back by 0 bases and J by 6 bases. CDR3 nucleotides: TGTGCCAGCTCACCACCGGCAGCGGGAGTTGGGGATACGCAGTATTTT. It translates to CASSPPAAGVGDTQYF.

The chain uses TRBV9 and TRBJ2-3; the D gene is possibly TRBD2 (6 bases). V gave up 0 bases and J gave up 2 bases, with 13 bases separating them. CDR3 size: 16 residues. Germline loops: CDR1 SGDLS, CDR2 YYNGEE. The CDR3 protein is CASSVGIGGLTDTQYF. The CDR3, as DNA: TGTGCCAGCAGCGTAGGGATCGGGGGTCTCACAGATACGCAGTATTTT. The variable domain in full, completed from reference TRBV9 and TRBJ2-3, reads DSGVTQTPKHLITATGQRVTLRCSPRSGDLSVYWYQQSLDQGLQFLIQYYNGEERAKGNILERFSAQQFPDLHSELNLSSLELGDSALYFCASSVGIGGLTDTQYFGPGTRLTVL.

This clone was picked up a small number of times. The chain is built from TRBV27 and TRBJ1-6; D gene unclear. The CDR3 has 14 residues. Deletions cut 3 bases from V and 14 bases from J, with 17 bases between. Germline CDR1 is MNHEY and CDR2 is SMNVEV (reference sequence). CDR3 sequence: CASSFIWEREALHF. For the CDR3, the DNA is TGTGCCAGCAGTTTCATCTGGGAGCGAGAAGCCCTCCACTTT.

The chain is built from TRBV7-3 and TRBJ2-7, with TRBD1 matching over 7 bases. The junction had 6 bases not matched to a gene; V was cut back by 8 bases and J by 2 bases. This CDR3 comprises 13 residues. Germline CDR1 SGHTA, CDR2 FQGTGA. CDR3 sequence: CASGAGTAYEQYF. CDR3 coding DNA: TGTGCCAGCGGGGCCGGGACAGCCTACGAGCAGTACTTC.

This chain uses TRBV4-3 with TRBJ2-1; unclear D gene. V was cut by 1 base and J by 2 bases, with 12 bases left in between. Germline V CDR1 and CDR2: LGHNA, YSLEER. This CDR3 spans 16 amino acids. CDR3 region: CASSQARLITYNEQFF. CDR3 DNA: TGCGCCAGCAGCCAAGCCCGGCTAATCACCTACAATGAGCAGTTCTTC.

This rearrangement joins TRBV9 to TRBJ1-2; no firm D call. This CDR3 spans 15 amino acids. Trimming took 1 base from V and 4 from J, leaving 14 bases between them. Germline CDR1 is SGDLS and CDR2 is YYNGEE. The chain's CDR3 is CASSVFESSSYGYTF. The CDR3 bases are TGTGCCAGCAGCGTATTTGAGTCTTCAAGCTATGGCTACACCTTC.

The chain has TRBV15 and TRBJ2-7; a weak D match, TRBD1 (6 bases). Looked up from germline, CDR1 is LNHNV and CDR2 is YYDKDF (reference sequence). The CDR3 totals 17 residues. The V gene lost 1 base and the J gene lost 3 bases, with 19 bases spanning the gap. The CDR3 DNA follows: TGTGCCACCAGCAGAGCCTGGGGTCGGGCAGGGGTCTACGAGCAGTACTTC. Its translation: CATSRAWGRAGVYEQYF.

CDR3 amino acids: CASSDPRRASYEQYF. The CDR3 bases are TGTGCCAGCAGTGACCCTAGACGGGCCTCCTACGAGCAGTACTTC. The chain has TRBV27 and TRBJ2-7; D remains ambiguous. The ends were cut back, 5 bases at V and 0 bases at J, with 14 bases in the middle. Per germline, CDR1 MNHEY and CDR2 SMNVEV (reference sequence). The CDR3 totals 15 residues.

The genes are TRBV27 and TRBJ1-6; the match to TRBD1 covers 9 bases. CDR1 is MNHEY and CDR2 is SMNVEV in the germline V gene (reference sequence). This CDR3 spans 14 amino acids. V was clipped by 6 bases and J by 7 bases; unmatched bases: 4. The CDR3 nucleotides read TGTGCCAGCAGAAGGGACAGGGTCAATTCACCCCTCCACTTT. Protein sequence: CASRRDRVNSPLHF.

The chain combines TRBV11-2 with TRBJ1-1; TRBD1 aligns across 9 bases. V lost 4 bases and J lost 0; bases outside the gene matches: 3. The germline gives CDR1 SGHAT, CDR2 FQNNGV. This CDR3 comprises 15 residues. Here the CDR3 DNA reads TGTGCCAGCAGCTATGGGACAGGGATGAACACTGAAGCTTTCTTT. The encoded protein is CASSYGTGMNTEAFF.

The chain recombines TRBV27 with TRBJ1-6, with D tentatively TRBD1 (6 bases). The CDR3 has 16 residues. CDR1 and CDR2 (germline): MNHEY, SMNVEV (reference sequence). Trimming removed 7 bases at V and 0 bases at J, with 13 bases between. CDR3 loop: CASTRDKSSYNSPLHF. CDR3 DNA: TGTGCCAGCACAAGGGACAAGAGCTCCTATAATTCACCCCTCCACTTT.

With regard to this clone: A read error may account for a junction end that differs from germline. This chain joins TRBV10-3 and TRBJ2-3; D gene uncertain. The germline V gene has CDR1 ENHRY and CDR2 SYGVKD. This CDR3 is built from 14 residues. CDR3 loop: CAIGDPRSGDTQYF. The DNA of the CDR3 is TGTGCCATCGGTGACCCACGATCCGGAGATACGCAGTATTTT.

The chain is built from TRBV7-2 and TRBJ2-1, with 9 nucleotides matching TRBD1. The V gene end was trimmed by 6 bases and the J gene end by 12 bases; junction bases not matched to a gene: 21. The length of the CDR3 is 17 residues. Per germline, CDR1 SGHTA and CDR2 FQGNSA. The CDR3 DNA reads as TGTGCCAGCAGTGCACCGGGGGACAGGGTCCGGTATGGCGTGCAGTTCTTC. The encoded protein is CASSAPGDRVRYGVQFF.

This chain connects TRBV5-1 to TRBJ1-4, with 9 nucleotides matching TRBD1. V shed 4 bases, J shed 7 bases, and the junction held 5 bases outside the gene matches. The CDR3 is made up of 14 amino acids. The V gene's germline CDR1 is SGHRS and CDR2 YFSETQ. The CDR3 spells CASSPTGGTEKLFF. Here the CDR3 DNA reads TGCGCCAGCAGCCCGACAGGGGGTACTGAAAAACTGTTTTTT.

This sequence joins TRBV7-3 and TRBJ2-3, with D perhaps matching TRBD2 (5 bases). The CDR3 has 15 residues. The ends were cut back, 1 base at V and 1 base at J, with 9 bases in the middle. Per germline, CDR1 SGHTA and CDR2 FQGTGA. CDR3 region: CASSLIGSGTDTQYF. CDR3 nucleotide sequence: TGTGCCAGCAGCTTAATCGGTAGCGGCACAGATACGCAGTATTTT.

The V gene is TRBV4-2, the J gene TRBJ2-2; unclear D gene. CDR3 length equals 18 residues. CDR1 and CDR2 from the germline V gene are LGHNA and YNFKEQ. Trimming removed 0 bases from V and 6 bases from J, with 20 bases in between. The DNA for the CDR3 is TGTGCCAGCAGCCAAGATAAAGCGTGGCAGGAACACTCCGGGGAGCTGTTTTTT. Its translation: CASSQDKAWQEHSGELFF.